The clone carrying this T cell receptor beta chain has more than one count but fewer than ten. Healthy Russian Caucasian donors spanned ages about 6 to 100 years. A sample-barcoded 5' primer and a J-beta primer mix were used in a second PCR of roughly 7 to 11 cycles. Tagging of each cDNA molecule was performed by a template-switch adaptor with 12 random nucleotides. TCRdb called the 5' RACE reads again in MiXCR, with one record for every CDR3 protein. The sample lists 700,000 to 900,000 distinct CDR3 sequences; approximately 55% were seen once. Germline CDR1 and CDR2: DFQATT and SNEGSKA (reference sequence). V lost 6 bases to trimming and J lost 0 bases; unmatched junction nucleotides: 4. The CDR3 sequence is 13 residues long. The data derive from a study of blood T cells in healthy people across ages.

Sequencing input: blood. This TCR was recovered from a man at least 80 years old in good health. V is TRBV20-1 and J is TRBJ1-1; TRBD1 matches at 7 bases. The CDR3 DNA sequence: TGCAGTGCCCCGGGACAGATGAACACTGAAGCTTTCTTT. Translated: CSAPGQMNTEAFF.